This paragraph covers one T cell receptor (beta chain) sequence. This entry belongs to a study of blood T cell repertoires in COVID-19. Study-wide background: Donors in the United States, Italy and Spain gave samples during acute or convalescent COVID-19. PBMCs, B-cell-depleted T cells, or T cells were the source of the cDNA or gDNA that made up the material.

Per the original methods: Reference gene primer amplification yielded estimated nucleated cell counts. The protocol was immunoSEQ multiplex PCR, while the TCRdb copy is restricted to in-frame clones and leaves out a portion. The D gene and trimming were derived from the DNA, and the V and J assignments and clone size from that table. The data contain 150,000 to 200,000 clones, around 93% of them singletons. CDR1 is MNHEY, CDR2 SVGAGI, per germline. V trimming: 4 bases; J trimming: 6 bases; junction bases outside the gene matches: 8. There are 15 residues in the CDR3. The sample taken for sequencing was peripheral blood. The TCR comes from a woman in her forties or fifties with acute or convalescent COVID-19. The chain couples TRBV6-5 to TRBJ1-5; 8 bases are a match to TRBD1. CDR3 sequence: CASSSGQAASQPQHF. Here the CDR3 DNA reads TGTGCCAGCAGTTCGGGACAGGCGGCTTCTCAGCCCCAGCATTTT.